This T cell receptor (beta chain) was identified during a study of shared clonotypes between healthy human individuals. Whole-study results and caveats: Sorted-subset samples were not fully sequenced, rarefaction indicated.

Trimming removed 5 bases from V and 4 bases from J, with 14 bases in between. The CDR3 is made up of 15 amino acids. CDR1 and CDR2 from the germline V gene are SGHTA and FQGTGA. The assay was immunoSEQ multiplex PCR, and TCRdb's table has in-frame clones only and misses some. Here the sample spans some 2 million clones, less than 95% being singletons. Naive CD8 cells lacked CD45RO and underwent positive selection for CCR7, leaving out terminally differentiated effector memory CD45RA+ cells. This clone was detected only once. What it binds is unknown. The genes are TRBV7-3 and TRBJ2-2; perhaps TRBD1 as D (5 bases). The sequenced sample consisted of naive CD8+ T cells sorted from blood. The TCR comes from a man between 18 and 29 years old in good health. The CDR3 DNA sequence: TGTGCCAGCAGCGATGACAGTCTGGGCACCGGGGAGCTGTTTTTT. It codes for CASSDDSLGTGELFF.